Listed here are 25 T cell receptor beta chains from one sample, sequenced in a study of shared clonotypes between healthy human individuals. Only in-frame clones appear in the TCRdb table, and some are missing; sequencing was by immunoSEQ multiplex PCR. Counted here are 850,000 to 1,200,000 clones, around 74% occurring once; the ten biggest clones make up approximately 1.3%. Source material: memory CD4+ T cells sorted from blood. The subset was: CD45RA-negative fraction. The receptors here all came from a man aged 18 to 29 in good health.

The V and J genes are TRBV7-2 and TRBJ2-1; either TRBD1 or TRBD2 may supply D (5 bases each). V dropped 2 bases and J dropped 0 bases, with 14 bases sitting between them. Germline V gene sequence: CDR1 SGHTA, CDR2 FQGNSA. This CDR3 contains 17 residues. The CDR3 loop is CASSLSGPGSSYNEQFF. CDR3 in DNA: TGTGCCAGCAGCTTATCGGGACCGGGCAGCTCCTACAATGAGCAGTTCTTC.

The chain is built from TRBV5-1 and TRBJ1-1; unclear D gene. With 4 bases removed from V and 0 bases from J, the gap between germline ends came to 16 bases. The CDR3 has 16 residues. Germline CDR1 SGHRS, CDR2 YFSETQ. The CDR3 nucleotides are TGCGCCAGCAGCCGCGACGACTCAAACCTGAACACTGAAGCTTTCTTT. It codes for CASSRDDSNLNTEAFF. The entire variable domain, with the rest obtained from reference TRBV5-1 and TRBJ1-1, is as follows: KAGVTQTPRYLIKTRGQQVTLSCSPISGHRSVSWYQQTPGQGLQFLFEYFSETQRNKGNFPGRFSGRQFSNSRSEMNVSTLELGDSALYLCASSRDDSNLNTEAFFGQGTRLTVV.

The CDR3 sequence is CASSYSQGSYGYTF. CDR3 DNA: TGTGCCAGCAGTTATTCCCAGGGTAGCTATGGCTACACCTTC. This sequence joins TRBV28 and TRBJ1-2; D is perhaps TRBD1 (5 bases). The CDR3 contains 14 residues. Trimming took 4 bases from V and 4 from J, leaving 13 bases between them. Germline values: CDR1 MDHEN, CDR2 SYDVKM.

The chain couples TRBV7-9 to TRBJ1-1; 7 nucleotides line up with TRBD1. Germline assignment: CDR1 SEHNR and CDR2 FQNEAQ (reference sequence). The CDR3 has 15 residues. The junction had 8 bases not matched to a gene; V was cut back by 4 bases and J by 3 bases. This CDR3 is CASSSRQGTDTEAFF. The CDR3 region has the DNA TGTGCCAGCAGCTCAAGACAGGGTACCGACACTGAAGCTTTCTTT.

On this clone itself: At the DNA level, this CDR3 is encoded by other sequences in the same sample as well. This chain connects TRBV28 to TRBJ2-7; D gene ambiguous. The germline gives CDR1 MDHEN, CDR2 SYDVKM. V was shortened by 7 bases and J by 3 bases, with 7 bases between the two germline ends. This CDR3 has 11 residues. The CDR3 reads CASTGVYEQYF. CDR3 in DNA: TGTGCCAGCACTGGGGTCTACGAGCAGTACTTC. Full variable domain (missing parts from reference TRBV28 and TRBJ2-7): DVKVTQSSRYLVKRTGEKVFLECVQDMDHENMFWYRQDPGLGLRLIYFSYDVKMKEKGDIPEGYSVSREKKERFSLILESASTNQTSMYLCASTGVYEQYFGPGTRLTVT.

The chain has TRBV19 and TRBJ2-1; the D gene is possibly TRBD1 (5 bases). The CDR3 runs 15 residues. V was pared by 5 bases and J by 9 bases, with 20 bases between. The germline CDR1 and CDR2 sequences are LNHDA and SQIVND (reference sequence). The CDR3 bases are TGTGCCAGTAGTGCCTCAGGGTTAGCAAGGGGTGAGCAGTTCTTC. It encodes CASSASGLARGEQFF. The full variable domain, in which reference TRBV19 and TRBJ2-1 provide the parts outside the CDR3, is DGGITQSPKYLFRKEGQNVTLSCEQNLNHDAMYWYRQDPGQGLRLIYYSQIVNDFQKGDIAEGYSVSREKKESFPLTVTSAQKNPTAFYLCASSASGLARGEQFFGPGTRLTVL.

This sequence joins TRBV6-6 and TRBJ2-1, with D tentatively TRBD1 (5 bases). Trimming took 5 bases from V and 0 from J, leaving 11 bases between them. This CDR3 comprises 15 residues. Germline-derived CDR1 and CDR2 are MNHNY and SVGAGI (reference sequence). CDR3 loop: CASSPRQSSYNEQFF. The CDR3 coding sequence is TGTGCCAGCAGTCCCCGACAGAGCTCCTACAATGAGCAGTTCTTC.

This chain connects TRBV5-1 to TRBJ1-1; the D is unclear. Trimming took off 6 bases at V and 1 base at J, with 16 bases between the two ends. Germline CDR1 and CDR2: SGHRS and YFSETQ. The CDR3 length is 15 residues. The CDR3 DNA follows: TGCGCCAGCAAGTGGGATGGGAGAAGGAACACTGAAGCTTTCTTT. This translates into CASKWDGRRNTEAFF.

V gene TRBV7-9 combines with J gene TRBJ2-7; no firm D call. CDR1 and CDR2 from the germline V gene are SEHNR and FQNEAQ (reference sequence). Trimming took off 1 base at V and 0 bases at J, with 16 bases between the two ends. There are 17 residues in the CDR3. The DNA of the CDR3 is TGTGCCAGCAGCTTAGACAAAGGGAAAAAAGCCTCCTACGAGCAGTACTTC. Translation: CASSLDKGKKASYEQYF.

This sequence joins TRBV28 and TRBJ2-7; tentative D call: TRBD2 (5 bases). Trimming took 5 bases from V and 4 from J, leaving 15 bases between them. CDR3 length: 14 residues. Germline V gene lookup returns CDR1 MDHEN and CDR2 SYDVKM. The CDR3 DNA is TGTGCCAGCAGTCGACACCTCCTAGCTTACGAGCAGTACTTC. Translating it yields CASSRHLLAYEQYF.

The gene calls are TRBV30 and TRBJ2-1, with 9 bases matching TRBD2. This CDR3 has 15 amino acids. With 0 bases clipped from V and 7 bases from J, the junction kept 7 bases outside the gene matches. The germline CDR1 and CDR2 sequences are GTSNPN and SVGIG (reference sequence). CDR3 amino acids: CAWSVRRGRGNEQFF. The DNA for the CDR3 is TGTGCCTGGAGTGTACGGCGCGGGAGGGGGAATGAGCAGTTCTTC.

A few counts support this clone. This rearrangement joins TRBV6-6 to TRBJ1-1; possible D gene TRBD1, 6 bases. CDR1 MNHNY and CDR2 SVGAGI come from the germline V gene (reference sequence). This CDR3 region has 12 residues. Deletions cut 6 bases from V and 5 bases from J, with 10 bases between. CDR3 bases: TGTGCCAGCAGCCTCAGGGGTACTGAAGCTTTCTTT. Amino acid sequence: CASSLRGTEAFF.

Of note for this clone: Additional DNA sequences in this sample encode the identical CDR3. The chain combines TRBV9 with TRBJ2-7; no definite D call. CDR1 SGDLS and CDR2 YYNGEE come from the germline V gene. V was pared by 0 bases and J by 6 bases, with 13 bases between. This CDR3 region has 14 residues. The CDR3 bases are TGTGCCAGCAGCGTAGACCCTCACGGTGGCGAGCAGTACTTC. It specifies CASSVDPHGGEQYF.

In regard to this clone: This may be a read error: a much more frequent sequence differs by one nucleotide. Other DNA sequences in this specimen translate into the identical CDR3. The genes are TRBV5-5 and TRBJ2-7; TRBD1 agrees at 9 bases. The CDR3 loop spans 14 amino acids. The junction had 1 base not matched to a gene; V was cut back by 3 bases and J by 0 bases. The germline CDR1 and CDR2 sequences are SGHKS and YYEKEE (reference sequence). The CDR3 region has the DNA TGTGCCAGCAGCTGGGGACAGGGCTCCTACGAGCAGTACTTC. Encoded protein: CASSWGQGSYEQYF.

CDR3 sequence reads: CASSIGQHNSPLHF. As DNA, the CDR3 is TGTGCCAGCAGCATAGGACAGCATAATTCACCCCTCCACTTT. This chain uses TRBV7-2 with TRBJ1-6; TRBD1 might be the D (6 bases). Trimming pared 5 bases from V and 5 bases from J, leaving 10 bases between. CDR3 size: 14 residues. The germline V gene has CDR1 SGHTA and CDR2 FQGNSA. Drawing the rest from reference TRBV7-2 and TRBJ1-6, the complete variable domain is GAGVSQSPSNKVTEKGKDVELRCDPISGHTALYWYRQSLGQGLEFLIYFQGNSAPDKSGLPSDRFSAERTGGSVSTLTIQRTQQEDSAVYLCASSIGQHNSPLHFGNGTRLTVT.

This rearrangement joins TRBV15 to TRBJ1-4; D uncertain. Germline V lookup: CDR1 LNHNV, CDR2 YYDKDF (reference sequence). Between the trimmed V and J ends, which lost 0 bases and 10 bases, there was a span of 12 bases. The CDR3 loop spans 14 amino acids. As DNA, the CDR3 is TGTGCCACCAGCAGAGAACCGATTTCGGGAAAACTGTTTTTT. This sequence encodes CATSREPISGKLFF.

This sequence joins TRBV29-1 and TRBJ2-7, with 10 positions matching TRBD1. Germline V gene data show CDR1 as SQVTM and CDR2 as ANQGSEA. The CDR3 is 14 amino acids. The junction had 7 bases not matched to a gene; V was cut back by 4 bases and J by 4 bases. The CDR3 DNA reads TGCAGCGTTGTTGGGGACAGGGGACGTTACGAGCAGTACTTC. This sequence encodes CSVVGDRGRYEQYF.

V usage is TRBV5-1 and J usage is TRBJ2-1; 8 bases match TRBD2. The CDR3 is 17 residues long. The germline CDR1 and CDR2 sequences are SGHRS and YFSETQ. V trimming: 4 bases; J trimming: 6 bases; junction bases outside the gene matches: 15. The CDR3 bases are TGCGCCAGCAGCCGAACGATAGCGGGGAGGGACTCCAATGAGCAGTTCTTC. Translated, it gives CASSRTIAGRDSNEQFF.

This clone appeared a few times. The chain recombines TRBV21-1 with TRBJ1-5. TRBV21-1 is termed a pseudogene. The CDR3 covers 10 residues. This CDR3 is CASTNETQHF. CDR3 bases: TGTGCCAGCACAAACGAGACCCAGCATTTT.

The rearrangement uses TRBV18 and TRBJ1-3; 8 bases align to TRBD1. CDR1 and CDR2 from the germline V gene are KGHSH and LQKENI. The V and J ends lost 3 bases and 2 bases, in that order; junction bases with no gene match: 3. The CDR3 spans 15 residues. The CDR3 here is CASSPTGQAGNTIYF. DNA of the CDR3: TGTGCCAGCTCACCTACGGGACAGGCTGGAAACACCATATATTTT.

Worth noting for this clone: Other DNA variants within this sample encode the same CDR3. CDR3 sequence: CASSLRGLGYTF. DNA for the CDR3: TGTGCCAGCAGCTTACGGGGGCTCGGCTACACCTTC. This chain connects TRBV5-6 to TRBJ1-2; D is possibly TRBD1 (6 bases). Trimming removed 2 bases from V and 8 bases from J, with 10 bases in between. CDR1 and CDR2 from the germline V gene are SGHDT and YYEEEE. This CDR3 region has 12 residues.

Comment on this clone: In the same sample, other DNA sequences code for this CDR3. The rearrangement links TRBV7-2 to TRBJ1-3; D is undetermined. Germline CDR1 SGHTA, CDR2 FQGNSA. The CDR3 totals 14 residues. V shed 1 base and J shed 0 bases, with 4 bases lying between them. The CDR3 nucleotides are TGTGCCAGCAGCTTAGGCCTCTCTGGAAACACCATATATTTT. Translating it yields CASSLGLSGNTIYF.

Only one count was recorded for this clone. This sequence joins TRBV5-4 and TRBJ2-3; D perhaps matches TRBD2 (6 bases). The germline V and J ends were trimmed by 4 bases and 2 bases, with 14 bases remaining between them. CDR3 length equals 15 residues. Germline V gives CDR1 SGHNT, CDR2 YYREEE (reference sequence). CDR3 coding DNA: TGTGCCAGCAGCCCTCGAGGAGGGACCACAGATACGCAGTATTTT. Translated: CASSPRGGTTDTQYF.

The rearrangement joins TRBV28 to TRBJ1-5; D gene unclear. V was trimmed by 7 bases and J by 0 bases, leaving 4 bases between them. Germline V CDR1 and CDR2: MDHEN, SYDVKM. The CDR3 covers 12 residues. The CDR3 DNA is TGTGCCAGCACAAGTAGCAATCAGCCCCAGCATTTT. Its protein product is CASTSSNQPQHF.

The chain recombines TRBV28 with TRBJ1-4; D may be TRBD1 (5 bases). CDR1 and CDR2 (germline): MDHEN, SYDVKM. V shed 7 bases and J shed 6 bases, with 24 bases lying between them. The CDR3 has 17 residues. The CDR3 region is CASTRLRGYPNDEKLFF. The CDR3 DNA reads TGTGCCAGCACCCGATTACGGGGGTATCCGAACGATGAAAAACTGTTTTTT.